These 16 T cell receptor beta chains were sequenced from one sample in a study of shared clonotypes between healthy human individuals. The table came from immunoSEQ multiplex PCR; TCRdb's copy has only in-frame clones and leaves some out. The sample includes 2,500,000 or so clones, under 95% of them seen just once. Sample: naive CD4+ T cells from PBMCs. Described subset: CD45RA+ positively selected. Receptors originate from a man aged 18 to 29 in good health. Some clones in this sample may be carry-over from other donors' samples.

The chain links TRBV27 to TRBJ1-5; 10 bases are shared with TRBD1. From germline, CDR1 is MNHEY and CDR2 SMNVEV (reference sequence). Trimming at V came to 6 bases and at J to 0 bases, leaving 5 bases not matched to a gene. The CDR3 consists of 16 residues. CDR3 sequence: CASRPDRGFSNQPQHF. The CDR3 DNA reads TGTGCCAGCAGACCGGACAGGGGGTTTAGCAATCAGCCCCAGCATTTT.

This chain connects TRBV7-3 to TRBJ2-1, with 10 nucleotides matching TRBD2. The CDR3 loop spans 15 amino acids. From germline, CDR1 is SGHTA and CDR2 FQGTGA. The V and J ends lost 5 bases and 6 bases, in that order; junction bases with no gene match: 7. In nucleotides, the CDR3 is TGTGCCAGCAGCGCCCCGGGACTAGCGTCCAATGAGCAGTTCTTC. It translates to CASSAPGLASNEQFF.

This rearrangement joins TRBV6-5 to TRBJ1-1, with 8 bases lining up with TRBD1. The germline CDR1 and CDR2 sequences are MNHEY and SVGAGI. J gave up 4 bases and V 6 bases, and 10 bases lay outside the gene matches. This CDR3 region has 15 residues. The CDR3 nucleotides are TGTGCCAGCAGCCTAAACCAGGGGGCGTCCACTGAAGCTTTCTTT. Its translation is CASSLNQGASTEAFF.

The chain joins TRBV29-1 to TRBJ2-5; D not certain. The germline V and J ends were trimmed by 3 bases and 4 bases, with 9 bases remaining between them. Germline CDR1 reads SQVTM; CDR2 reads ANQGSEA. The CDR3 spans 12 residues. CDR3 protein: CSVDGVGETQYF. CDR3 coding DNA: TGCAGCGTTGATGGTGTTGGAGAGACCCAGTACTTC.

This clone was detected once. J is TRBJ1-1 and V is TRBV18, with D uncertain. Germline loops: CDR1 KGHSH, CDR2 LQKENI. Trimming pared 8 bases from V and 1 base from J, leaving 17 bases between. The CDR3 length is 15 residues. CDR3 in DNA: TGTGCCAGCCCCCTTGCTAGGAATACGAACACTGAAGCTTTCTTT. Encoded protein: CASPLARNTNTEAFF.

J is TRBJ1-1 and V is TRBV6-4; 8 bases fit TRBD1. Germline CDR1 and CDR2: MRHNA and SNTAGT. This CDR3 comprises 18 residues. Germline trimming cut 5 bases from V and 4 bases from J; bases unmatched to any gene: 18. CDR3 coding DNA: TGTGCCAGCAGTTCCCTAAAGGGGCAGGGGGCAAAACTCACTGAAGCTTTCTTT. Protein sequence: CASSSLKGQGAKLTEAFF.

This chain links TRBV7-9 with TRBJ2-7; the match to TRBD2 covers 9 bases. The ends lost 5 bases at V and 0 bases at J; junction bases unmatched: 11. The CDR3 extends over 17 amino acids. CDR1 SEHNR and CDR2 FQNEAQ come from the germline V gene (reference sequence). The CDR3 sequence is CASSADNSGSDSYEQYF. The CDR3 bases are TGTGCCAGCAGCGCTGATAATAGCGGGAGTGACTCCTACGAGCAGTACTTC.

This chain connects TRBV21-1 to TRBJ1-5; TRBD1 is taken as the D call from the table, unchecked against the DNA. TRBV21-1 is classified as a pseudogene. CDR3 length: 17 residues. The CDR3 is CASSLSADRGLDQPQHF. The CDR3 DNA reads TGTGCCAGCAGCCTATCTGCGGACAGGGGGTTGGATCAGCCCCAGCATTTT.

Only one count was recorded for this clone. The V gene is TRBV4-1, the J gene TRBJ2-3; TRBD2 aligns across 8 bases. V dropped 0 bases and J dropped 2; count of bases not matched to a gene: 10. Germline-derived CDR1 and CDR2 are MGHRA and YSYEKL. The CDR3 is 18 amino acids. The CDR3 bases are TGCGCCAGCAGCCAAGAAGGGGTGTCGGGAGGGCCCACAGATACGCAGTATTTT. Its translation is CASSQEGVSGGPTDTQYF.

This chain connects TRBV7-2 to TRBJ1-2, with D uncertain. Trimming left V 1 base short and J 10 bases short, with 13 bases between. Germline V gene sequence: CDR1 SGHTA, CDR2 FQGNSA. The CDR3 spans 13 residues. The CDR3 DNA reads as TGTGCCAGCAGCTTAGATCGGGGAGATGACTACACCTTC. Amino acids: CASSLDRGDDYTF.

This clone has just one count. J is TRBJ2-1 and V is TRBV20-1; maybe TRBD1 (6 bases). Trimming took off 3 bases at V and 13 bases at J, with 13 bases between the two ends. The CDR3 contains 11 residues. CDR1 and CDR2 (germline): DFQATT, SNEGSKA (reference sequence). Here the CDR3 reads CSARLRDIQFF. CDR3 DNA sequence: TGCAGTGCTAGGCTCCGGGACATACAGTTCTTC.

This clone was detected once. The chain joins TRBV2 to TRBJ1-1; 7 bases align to TRBD1. The trim removed 2 bases at V and 5 bases at J, leaving 5 bases unmatched. Germline V gene lookup returns CDR1 SNHLY and CDR2 FYNNEI. The CDR3 totals 14 residues. CDR3 sequence: CASSERTGLTEAFF. DNA for the CDR3: TGTGCCAGCAGTGAACGGACAGGACTTACTGAAGCTTTCTTT.

The V call is TRBV29-1, the J call TRBJ2-5; 14 nucleotides agree with TRBD2. Trimming removed 4 bases from V and 5 bases from J; junction bases left unmatched: 21. Looked up from germline, CDR1 is SQVTM and CDR2 is ANQGSEA. The CDR3 totals 20 residues. DNA of the CDR3: TGCAGCGTTGTGTTTCGGGTTAGGGGACTAGCGGGGGACCACCGGGAGACCCAGTACTTC. It encodes CSVVFRVRGLAGDHRETQYF.

Of note for this clone: Other DNA sequences in this specimen translate into the identical CDR3. This chain joins TRBV5-1 and TRBJ2-5, with D unresolved. V dropped 5 bases and J dropped 1 base, with 9 bases sitting between them. CDR3 length: 13 amino acids. CDR1 is SGHRS, CDR2 YFSETQ, per germline. As DNA, the CDR3 is TGCGCCAGCAGGGCTGGAACCCAAGAGACCCAGTACTTC. Its translation is CASRAGTQETQYF.

This CDR3 is CSVEGLAGPYEQYF. In nucleotides, the CDR3 is TGCAGCGTTGAAGGGCTAGCGGGCCCCTACGAGCAGTACTTC. V gene TRBV29-1 combines with J gene TRBJ2-7; 8 bases agree with TRBD2. V shed 1 base and J 2 bases; nucleotides not matched to a gene: 4. This CDR3 is built from 14 residues. The germline V gene has CDR1 SQVTM and CDR2 ANQGSEA.

CDR3 DNA sequence: TGTGCCAGCACTTTGGAGGGAGGGAGCTACGAGCAGTACTTC. Its protein product is CASTLEGGSYEQYF. This chain uses TRBV7-9 with TRBJ2-7, with 7 bases fitting TRBD2. J was trimmed by 3 bases and V by 7 bases; bases with no gene match: 9. Germline CDR1 reads SEHNR; CDR2 reads FQNEAQ (reference sequence). The CDR3 has 14 amino acids.